This paragraph reports one TCR beta chain. Its matching antigen is unknown. Germline and junction disagree at one end, which may indicate a read error. The CDR3 has 14 residues. Germline lookup yields CDR1 SGHTA and CDR2 FQGNSA. Those patients picked for sequencing had displayed CD8+CD57+ cell expansion on flow cytometry. Patients had not yet gotten any therapy when their blood was taken for sampling. This sample stems from a study of CD8+CD57+ T cells in acquired aplastic anemia. Study findings and constraints: CD8+ Simpson's diversity showed no significant patient-control difference. In common between the patients and the controls were some 28 CD8+ CDR3 sequences.

Researchers used genomic DNA as the template to profile TCR beta VDJ and CDR3. Each CDR3 protein is one row after TCRdb ran MiXCR on the reads. The sample comprises approximately 260,000 distinct CDR3 sequences, 65% to 90% of which are singletons, and about two fifths rests with the top ten. The chain joins TRBV7-2 to TRBJ1-6, with a tentative D call TRBD1 (5 bases). This clonotype originated in a human donor with aplastic anemia. Material: sorted CD4+, CD8+, or CD8+CD57+ T cells (not recorded which) from PBMCs. CDR3 loop: CASSSGGAEEHLLF. Written as DNA, the CDR3 is TGTGCCAGCAGCTCCGGGGGTGCTGAAGAGCACCTCCTCTTT.